The source of this T cell receptor beta chain is a study of T cells after yellow fever vaccination. At the level of the study: Fractions with few cells were prepared using SMART-Seq v4 Ultra Low Input.

The sample holds many counts of this clonotype. Its specificity is unknown. V was shortened by 5 bases and J by 5 bases, with 21 bases between the two germline ends. This CDR3 has 16 amino acids. The germline V gene has CDR1 SGHAT and CDR2 FQNNGV. Study-wide results and caveats: In post-booster samples, most primary-vaccination clones reappeared (about 96% CD4, roughly 88% CD8).

5'RACE template switching generated TCR cDNA, adding a universal primer site and UMIs. TCRdb reanalysed the 5' RACE reads using MiXCR and keeps one entry per CDR3 protein. This sample has approximately 70,000 distinct CDR3 sequences, with approximately 7% found just once. The genes are TRBV11-2 and TRBJ2-5; the D is unclear. Sequencing was performed on CD8+ T cells sorted from PBMCs, taken roughly 47 days after the first yellow fever vaccination. The sequence was collected from a man younger than 35 who received the YFV17D yellow fever vaccine. The chain's CDR3 is CASSPRPFDPSETQYF. The CDR3 coding sequence is TGTGCCAGCAGCCCTCGCCCCTTTGATCCCAGCGAGACCCAGTACTTC.